What follows are 31 T cell receptor beta chains derived from one specimen sequenced in a study of long-term antiretroviral therapy in people with HIV. The assay, immunoSEQ v3.0, was run at survey level. TCRdb keeps only in-frame clones here, not all; method: immunoSEQ multiplex PCR. The table shows fewer than 45,000 clones, with 85% occurring only once. The specimen comprised unsorted PBMCs, sampled roughly 2.8 years before starting antiretroviral therapy. The receptors stem from a woman aged 25 to 45 with HIV.

The V gene is TRBV10-3, the J gene TRBJ2-2; TRBD2 matches 11 bases. Germline CDR1 ENHRY, CDR2 SYGVKD. The V segment lost 6 bases and the J segment 8 bases; nucleotides outside the gene matches: 8. The CDR3 length is 15 residues. This CDR3 is CAISGLAGGAGELFF. CDR3 DNA: TGTGCCATCAGCGGTCTAGCGGGGGGAGCGGGGGAGCTGTTTTTT.

This clone was seen more than once but under ten times. The chain is built from TRBV6-1 and TRBJ1-5; D remains unclear. The length of the CDR3 is 11 residues. Trimming took off 1 base at V and 7 bases at J, with 2 bases between the two ends. Germline V gene lookup returns CDR1 MNHNS and CDR2 SASEGT. The CDR3 loop reads CASSEVQPQHF. CDR3 DNA: TGTGCCAGCAGTGAAGTCCAGCCCCAGCATTTT.

The chain links TRBV5-5 to TRBJ2-3, with no clear D. V was shortened by 0 bases and J by 2 bases, with 7 bases between the two germline ends. CDR1 is SGHKS and CDR2 is YYEKEE in the germline V gene (reference sequence). The CDR3 covers 14 residues. The CDR3 DNA reads as TGTGCCAGCAGCTTGGACAGATTCACAGATACGCAGTATTTT. Its protein product is CASSLDRFTDTQYF.

The V gene is TRBV2, the J gene TRBJ2-1, with 8 positions matching TRBD1. The CDR3 length is 15 residues. Germline V lookup: CDR1 SNHLY, CDR2 FYNNEI. V was pared by 5 bases and J by 2 bases, with 5 bases of the junction left unmatched. For the CDR3, the DNA is TGTGCCAGCAGTTTAGGCAGGGGGCCCTACAATGAGCAGTTCTTC. This codes for CASSLGRGPYNEQFF.

This sequence joins TRBV19 and TRBJ2-7; the match to TRBD1 covers 7 bases. Germline loops: CDR1 LNHDA, CDR2 SQIVND (reference sequence). V lost 6 bases, J lost 7 bases, and 15 bases stayed unmatched. This CDR3 spans 15 amino acids. The CDR3 loop is CASRIRGTSLGEQYF. CDR3 bases: TGTGCCAGTAGGATCAGGGGGACCAGCTTGGGAGAGCAGTACTTC.

The chain links TRBV5-6 to TRBJ2-2, with a weak D call TRBD2 (7 bases). The ends were cut back, 2 bases at V and 2 bases at J, with 10 bases in the middle. The CDR3 length is 15 residues. CDR1 SGHDT and CDR2 YYEEEE come from the germline V gene. CDR3 loop: CASSFGGPNTGELFF. CDR3 DNA sequence: TGTGCCAGCAGCTTCGGGGGGCCTAACACCGGGGAGCTGTTTTTT.

The chain links TRBV19 to TRBJ1-5; D might be TRBD1 (5 bases). V shed 6 bases and J shed 1 base, with 13 bases lying between them. CDR1 and CDR2 (germline): LNHDA, SQIVND (reference sequence). The CDR3 spans 15 residues. The CDR3 DNA reads TGTGCCAGTAGACGGGATTACAGGAGCAATCAGCCCCAGCATTTT. Amino acids: CASRRDYRSNQPQHF.

V gene TRBV5-1 combines with J gene TRBJ2-2; D ambiguous. V was pared by 4 bases and J by 6 bases, with 7 bases between. Per germline, CDR1 SGHRS and CDR2 YFSETQ. The CDR3 covers 12 residues. As DNA, the CDR3 is TGCGCCAGCAGCCGGATCGCCGGGGAGCTGTTTTTT. This sequence encodes CASSRIAGELFF.

Only a few counts were recorded for this clone. This sequence joins TRBV20-1 and TRBJ1-1; weak D call: TRBD1 (6 bases). This CDR3 is 11 amino acids long. Deletions cut 2 bases from V and 7 bases from J, with 8 bases between. The germline gives CDR1 DFQATT, CDR2 SNEGSKA (reference sequence). The chain's CDR3 is CSARNRDEAFF. The CDR3 nucleotides read TGCAGTGCTAGAAACAGGGATGAAGCTTTCTTT.

CDR3 sequence reads: CASRSEYVSEQYV. The DNA of the CDR3 is TGTGCCAGCAGATCCGAATATGTGTCCGAGCAGTACGTC. The chain couples TRBV2 to TRBJ2-7; D is unresolved. The CDR3 loop spans 13 amino acids. Germline CDR1 SNHLY, CDR2 FYNNEI. V lost 6 bases, J lost 6 bases, and 15 bases lay in between.

The J gene is TRBJ2-2, the V gene TRBV14; the D gene is possibly TRBD1 (6 bases). Between the trimmed V and J ends, which lost 0 bases and 7 bases, there was a span of 9 bases. Germline V gene sequence: CDR1 SGHDN, CDR2 FVKESK. This CDR3 has 14 amino acids. The CDR3 nucleotides are TGTGCCAGCAGCCAAGAGGTAGGGGGCGGGGAGCTGTTTTTT. It yields the protein CASSQEVGGGELFF.

This sequence joins TRBV19 and TRBJ2-7; unclear D gene. The CDR3 has 15 residues. V lost 6 bases, J lost 5 bases, and 20 bases lay in between. In germline, CDR1 is LNHDA, CDR2 SQIVND (reference sequence). CDR3 in DNA: TGTGCCAGTAGCAATGAGTTATCCGGCTTCGACGAGCAGTACTTC. Its translation: CASSNELSGFDEQYF.

This clone was recorded once. The chain links TRBV2 to TRBJ2-5; 8 bases line up with TRBD1. This CDR3 is built from 13 residues. The V segment lost 3 bases and the J segment 6 bases; nucleotides outside the gene matches: 3. Per germline, CDR1 SNHLY and CDR2 FYNNEI. The CDR3 nucleotides read TGTGCCAGCAGTGATGACAGGGGCAAGACCCAGTACTTC. Its translation: CASSDDRGKTQYF. Full variable domain (missing parts from reference TRBV2 and TRBJ2-5): EPEVTQTPSHQVTQMGQEVILRCVPISNHLYFYWYRQILGQKVEFLVSFYNNEISEKSEIFDDQFSVERPDGSNFTLKIRSTKLEDSAMYFCASSDDRGKTQYFGPGTRLLVL.

The chain has TRBV5-4 and TRBJ2-1; 8 bases match TRBD2. The CDR3 is 16 residues long. Losses at the gene ends were 7 bases for V and 2 bases for J; bases not matched to a gene: 11. Per the germline V gene, CDR1 is SGHNT and CDR2 is YYREEE (reference sequence). CDR3 protein: CASHRGGPGTYNEQFF. CDR3 DNA sequence: TGTGCCAGCCACCGGGGGGGCCCTGGAACCTACAATGAGCAGTTCTTC. Variable domain in full (rest from reference TRBV5-4 and TRBJ2-1): ETGVTQSPTHLIKTRGQQVTLRCSSQSGHNTVSWYQQALGQGPQFIFQYYREEENGRGNFPPRFSGLQFPNYSSELNVNALELDDSALYLCASHRGGPGTYNEQFFGPGTRLTVL.

The chain links TRBV7-3 to TRBJ1-2, with unresolved D. V was pared by 6 bases and J by 8 bases, with 13 bases between. The CDR3 totals 12 residues. CDR1 is SGHTA, CDR2 FQGTGA, per germline. The CDR3 sequence is CASRGNSGGYTF. The CDR3 DNA reads as TGTGCCAGCAGGGGCAACTCGGGAGGCTACACCTTC.

This chain links TRBV5-6 with TRBJ2-5; D is unclear. The CDR3 covers 13 residues. Trimming shortened V by 3 bases and J by 3 bases, and 9 bases separated the two germline ends. In germline, CDR1 is SGHDT, CDR2 YYEEEE. The CDR3 loop is CASSSYTEETQYF. CDR3 DNA: TGTGCCAGCAGCTCCTATACCGAAGAGACCCAGTACTTC.

This chain links TRBV30 with TRBJ1-1; no clear D gene. CDR1 GTSNPN and CDR2 SVGIG come from the germline V gene (reference sequence). The CDR3 has 13 residues. The V end was cut by 0 bases, the J end by 2 bases, with 7 bases between. The CDR3 nucleotides are TGTGCCTGGAGTGTAAGCAGAAACACTGAAGCTTTCTTT. Its translation is CAWSVSRNTEAFF.

The rearrangement links TRBV19 to TRBJ2-5, with 9 nucleotides matching TRBD1. Germline values: CDR1 LNHDA, CDR2 SQIVND (reference sequence). Trimming cost V 5 bases and J 7 bases; bases outside gene matches: 11. This CDR3 contains 15 residues. The CDR3 coding sequence is TGTGCCAGTAGTCCCCGGACAGGGGTAGGGGGGACCCAGTACTTC. Protein: CASSPRTGVGGTQYF.

The rearrangement uses TRBV15 and TRBJ2-5; a weak D match, TRBD1 (6 bases). Germline CDR1 reads LNHNV; CDR2 reads YYDKDF (reference sequence). The V gene lost 4 bases and the J gene lost 5 bases, with 17 bases spanning the gap. This CDR3 is built from 15 residues. CDR3 residues: CATSISQGIWETQYF. The CDR3 nucleotides read TGTGCCACCAGCATCTCACAGGGTATCTGGGAGACCCAGTACTTC.

The chain is built from TRBV29-1 and TRBJ1-1, with TRBD1 as a possible D gene (6 bases). The CDR3 has 12 amino acids. Germline lookup yields CDR1 SQVTM and CDR2 ANQGSEA. V lost 4 bases, J lost 5 bases, and 11 bases lay in between. In nucleotides, the CDR3 is TGCAGCGTTGGAACAGGGTGGACTGAAGCTTTCTTT. It codes for CSVGTGWTEAFF.

The V and J genes are TRBV7-2 and TRBJ1-5; D is undetermined. This CDR3 is 13 amino acids long. V was trimmed by 4 bases and J by 5 bases, leaving 9 bases between them. The germline V gene has CDR1 SGHTA and CDR2 FQGNSA. This CDR3 is CASSSTDHQPQHF. CDR3 nucleotides: TGTGCCAGCAGCTCCACAGACCATCAGCCCCAGCATTTT.

This chain uses TRBV11-2 with TRBJ1-4; 7 bases fit TRBD1. Germline CDR1 is SGHAT and CDR2 is FQNNGV. The V gene end was trimmed by 4 bases and the J gene end by 5 bases; junction bases not matched to a gene: 7. The CDR3 is made up of 15 amino acids. The CDR3: CASSSFRTGNEKLFF. As DNA, the CDR3 is TGTGCCAGCAGCTCCTTTCGGACAGGCAATGAAAAACTGTTTTTT.

V gene TRBV25-1 combines with J gene TRBJ1-3; TRBD1 might be the D (5 bases). Germline CDR1 is MGHDK and CDR2 is SYGVNS. CDR3 length equals 15 residues. Between the trimmed V and J ends, which lost 4 bases and 3 bases, there was a span of 13 bases. The CDR3 nucleotides are TGTGCCAGCAGTGTTGGACACGGCGGTGGAAACACCATATATTTT. Encoded protein: CASSVGHGGGNTIYF.

This chain uses TRBV5-4 with TRBJ2-4; TRBD2 aligns across 12 bases. This CDR3 contains 17 residues. CDR1 SGHNT and CDR2 YYREEE come from the germline V gene (reference sequence). Trimming took 5 bases from V and 2 from J; bases not matched to a gene: 8. The CDR3 sequence: CASSKGLAGTSKNIQYF. The CDR3 DNA reads TGTGCCAGCAGTAAAGGACTAGCGGGGACCTCCAAAAACATTCAGTACTTC. Full variable domain (outside the CDR3, taken from reference TRBV5-4 and TRBJ2-4): ETGVTQSPTHLIKTRGQQVTLRCSSQSGHNTVSWYQQALGQGPQFIFQYYREEENGRGNFPPRFSGLQFPNYSSELNVNALELDDSALYLCASSKGLAGTSKNIQYFGAGTRLSVL.

The rearrangement uses TRBV5-1 and TRBJ1-2, with D unresolved. The germline V gene encodes CDR1 SGHRS and CDR2 YFSETQ. Trimming took off 0 bases at V and 0 bases at J, with 9 bases between the two ends. The CDR3 contains 15 residues. The CDR3: CASSLGGVANYGYTF. CDR3 coding DNA: TGCGCCAGCAGCTTGGGCGGGGTGGCTAACTATGGCTACACCTTC.

The chain recombines TRBV5-1 with TRBJ2-1; the D is unclear. Trimming shortened V by 6 bases and J by 3 bases, and 22 bases separated the two germline ends. CDR1 and CDR2 (germline): SGHRS, YFSETQ. This CDR3 has 17 residues. Written as DNA, the CDR3 is TGCGCCAGCAATCCCGCTGGGGTTAGGGATTTCTACAATGAGCAGTTCTTC. Translating gives CASNPAGVRDFYNEQFF.

This clone appeared a single time. The chain carries TRBV13 and TRBJ1-1, with no clear D. Between the trimmed V and J ends, which lost 8 bases and 2 bases, there was a span of 12 bases. Germline V gene lookup returns CDR1 PRHDT and CDR2 FYEKMQ (reference sequence). The CDR3 covers 13 residues. As DNA, the CDR3 is TGTGCCAGCCAGTTCACCTCCAACACTGAAGCTTTCTTT. Amino acid sequence: CASQFTSNTEAFF.

The CDR3 bases are TGTGCCAGCAGTTACTCAGGCAGCACAGATACGCAGTATTTT. Translated, it gives CASSYSGSTDTQYF. The chain joins TRBV6-5 to TRBJ2-3; D not resolved. Trimming stripped 0 bases from V and 0 bases from J, with 4 bases between. The CDR3 is made up of 14 amino acids. Germline CDR1 MNHEY, CDR2 SVGAGI.

The chain links TRBV5-3 to TRBJ1-1; possibly TRBD1 for D (5 bases). TRBV5-3 is an ORF for which the function is uncertain. CDR3 size: 18 residues. The ends were cut back, 2 bases at V and 0 bases at J, with 20 bases in the middle. Here the CDR3 DNA reads TGTGCCAGAAGCTTCCCCGGGGGGGAGGTGTACTTGAACACTGAAGCTTTCTTT. Amino acid sequence: CARSFPGGEVYLNTEAFF.

The CDR3 sequence is CASSPLADNYGYTF. Written as DNA, the CDR3 is TGTGCCAGCTCACCCTTGGCCGATAACTATGGCTACACCTTC. The rearrangement uses TRBV18 and TRBJ1-2; D unresolved. Trimming took 3 bases from V and 1 from J, leaving 9 bases between them. Looked up from germline, CDR1 is KGHSH and CDR2 is LQKENI. This CDR3 region has 14 residues.

J is TRBJ2-5 and V is TRBV19; the D gene is possibly TRBD2 (7 bases). V lost 3 bases and J 1 base, leaving 12 bases between the germline ends. Germline V gives CDR1 LNHDA, CDR2 SQIVND (reference sequence). This CDR3 contains 15 residues. The CDR3 DNA is TGTGCCAGTAGTATTGGGGGGGCCCGCCAAGAGACCCAGTACTTC. This encodes CASSIGGARQETQYF.